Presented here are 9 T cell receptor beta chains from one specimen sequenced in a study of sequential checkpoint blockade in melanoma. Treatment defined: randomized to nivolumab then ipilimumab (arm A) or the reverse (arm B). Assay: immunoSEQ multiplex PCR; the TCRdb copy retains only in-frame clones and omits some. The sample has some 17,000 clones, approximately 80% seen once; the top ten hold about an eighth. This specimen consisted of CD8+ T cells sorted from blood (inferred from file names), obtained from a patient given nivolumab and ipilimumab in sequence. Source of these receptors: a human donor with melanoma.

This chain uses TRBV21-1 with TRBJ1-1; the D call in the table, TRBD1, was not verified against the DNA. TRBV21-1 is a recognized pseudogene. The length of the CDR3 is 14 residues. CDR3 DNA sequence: TGTGCCAGCAGCAAACCCAGGGGGTGGACTGAAGCTTTCTTT. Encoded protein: CASSKPRGWTEAFF.

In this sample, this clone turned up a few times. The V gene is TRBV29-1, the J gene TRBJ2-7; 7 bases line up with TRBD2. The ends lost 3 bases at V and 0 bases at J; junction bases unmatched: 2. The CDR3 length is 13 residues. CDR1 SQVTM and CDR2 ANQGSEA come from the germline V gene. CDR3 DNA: TGCAGCGTTGACGGCGGGAGCTCCTACGAGCAGTACTTC. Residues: CSVDGGSSYEQYF.

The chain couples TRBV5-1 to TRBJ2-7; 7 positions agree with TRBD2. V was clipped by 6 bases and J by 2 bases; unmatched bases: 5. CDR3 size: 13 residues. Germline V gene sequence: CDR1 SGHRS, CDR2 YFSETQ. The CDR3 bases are TGCGCCAGCACCTTAGCGGGCGCCTACGAGCAGTACTTC. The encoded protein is CASTLAGAYEQYF.

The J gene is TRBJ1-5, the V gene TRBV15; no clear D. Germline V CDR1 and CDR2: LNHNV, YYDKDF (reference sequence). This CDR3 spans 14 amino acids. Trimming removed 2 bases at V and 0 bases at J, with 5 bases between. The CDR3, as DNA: TGTGCCACCAGCAGACAGTATAGCAATCAGCCCCAGCATTTT. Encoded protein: CATSRQYSNQPQHF.

DNA for the CDR3: TGTGCCAGCAGCGGACTAGCGGGAAACGAGCAGTACTTC. It is translated as CASSGLAGNEQYF. The chain joins TRBV9 to TRBJ2-7; TRBD2 matches at 11 bases. This CDR3 is built from 13 residues. J gave up 5 bases and V 3 bases, and 1 base lay outside the gene matches. Germline CDR1 is SGDLS and CDR2 is YYNGEE.

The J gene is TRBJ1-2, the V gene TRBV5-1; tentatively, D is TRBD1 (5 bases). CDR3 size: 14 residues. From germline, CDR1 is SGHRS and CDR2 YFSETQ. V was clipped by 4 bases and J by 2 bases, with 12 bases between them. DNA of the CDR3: TGCGCCAGCAGCCCGGGACTCGAGAACTATGGCTACACCTTC. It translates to CASSPGLENYGYTF.

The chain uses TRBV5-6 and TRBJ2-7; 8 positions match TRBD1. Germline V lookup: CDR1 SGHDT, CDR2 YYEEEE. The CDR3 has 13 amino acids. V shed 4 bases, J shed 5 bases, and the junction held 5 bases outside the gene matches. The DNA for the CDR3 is TGTGCCAGCAGCCCGGACAGGGTCCACGAGCAGTACTTC. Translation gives CASSPDRVHEQYF. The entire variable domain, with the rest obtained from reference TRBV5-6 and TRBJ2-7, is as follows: DAGVTQSPTHLIKTRGQQVTLRCSPKSGHDTVSWYQQALGQGPQFIFQYYEEEERQRGNFPDRFSGHQFPNYSSELNVNALLLGDSALYLCASSPDRVHEQYFGPGTRLTVT.

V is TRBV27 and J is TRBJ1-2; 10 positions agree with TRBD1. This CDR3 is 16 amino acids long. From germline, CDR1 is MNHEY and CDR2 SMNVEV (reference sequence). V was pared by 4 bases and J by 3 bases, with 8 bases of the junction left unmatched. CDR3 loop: CASSSMRDRGDYGYTF. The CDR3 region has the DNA TGTGCCAGCAGTTCGATGAGGGACAGGGGAGACTATGGCTACACCTTC.

The CDR3 spells CASSLKTVGQGLNTEAFF. The CDR3 DNA reads as TGCGCCAGCAGCTTAAAAACCGTAGGACAGGGGTTGAACACTGAAGCTTTCTTT. The chain is built from TRBV5-1 and TRBJ1-1, with 9 nucleotides matching TRBD1. This CDR3 region has 18 residues. V shed 2 bases and J 0 bases; nucleotides not matched to a gene: 11. Germline V CDR1 and CDR2: SGHRS, YFSETQ.